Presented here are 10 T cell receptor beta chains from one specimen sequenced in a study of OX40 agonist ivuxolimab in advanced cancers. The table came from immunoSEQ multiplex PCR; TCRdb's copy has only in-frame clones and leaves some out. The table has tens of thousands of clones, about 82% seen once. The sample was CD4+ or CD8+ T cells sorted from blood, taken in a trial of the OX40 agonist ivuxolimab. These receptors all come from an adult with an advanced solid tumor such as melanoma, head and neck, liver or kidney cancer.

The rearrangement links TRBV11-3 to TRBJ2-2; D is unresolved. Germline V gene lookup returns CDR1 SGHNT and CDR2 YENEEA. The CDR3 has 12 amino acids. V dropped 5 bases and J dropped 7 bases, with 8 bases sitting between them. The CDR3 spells CASSPGVGELFF. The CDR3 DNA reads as TGTGCCAGCAGCCCAGGAGTCGGGGAGCTGTTTTTT.

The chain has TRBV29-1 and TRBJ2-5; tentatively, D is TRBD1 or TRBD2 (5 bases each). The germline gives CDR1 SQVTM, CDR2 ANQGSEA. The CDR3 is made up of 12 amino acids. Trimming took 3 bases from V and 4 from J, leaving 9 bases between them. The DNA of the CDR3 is TGCAGCGTTGATCGGGGCCGAGAGACCCAGTACTTC. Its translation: CSVDRGRETQYF.

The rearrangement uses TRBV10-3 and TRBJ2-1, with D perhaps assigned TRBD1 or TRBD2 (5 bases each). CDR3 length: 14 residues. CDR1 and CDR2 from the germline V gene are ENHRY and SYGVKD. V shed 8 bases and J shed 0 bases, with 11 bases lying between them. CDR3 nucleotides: TGTGCCATCGGCGTTGGGGGCTCCTACAATGAGCAGTTCTTC. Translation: CAIGVGGSYNEQFF.

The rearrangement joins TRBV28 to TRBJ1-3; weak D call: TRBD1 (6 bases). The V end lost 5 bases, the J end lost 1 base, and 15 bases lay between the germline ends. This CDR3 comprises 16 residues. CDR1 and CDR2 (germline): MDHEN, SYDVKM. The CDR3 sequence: CASSQRGGPSGNTIYF. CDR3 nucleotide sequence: TGTGCCAGCAGTCAAAGGGGGGGACCGTCTGGAAACACCATATATTTT.

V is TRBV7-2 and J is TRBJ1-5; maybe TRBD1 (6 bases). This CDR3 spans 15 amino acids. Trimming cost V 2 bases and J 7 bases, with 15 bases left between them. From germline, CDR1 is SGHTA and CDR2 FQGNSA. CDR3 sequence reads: CASSLMQGLGQPQHF. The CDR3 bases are TGTGCCAGCAGCTTAATGCAGGGGCTGGGACAGCCCCAGCATTTT.

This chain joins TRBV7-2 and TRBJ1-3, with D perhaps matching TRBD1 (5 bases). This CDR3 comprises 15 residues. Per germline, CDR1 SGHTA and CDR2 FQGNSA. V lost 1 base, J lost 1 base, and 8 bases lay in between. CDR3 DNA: TGTGCCAGCAGCTTAGAGAGGGGTTCTGGAAACACCATATATTTT. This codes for CASSLERGSGNTIYF.

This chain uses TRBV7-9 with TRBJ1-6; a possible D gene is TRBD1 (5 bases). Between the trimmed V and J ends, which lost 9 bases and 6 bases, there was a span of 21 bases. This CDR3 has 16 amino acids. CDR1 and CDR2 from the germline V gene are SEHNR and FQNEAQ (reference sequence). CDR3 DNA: TGTGCCAGTTCGCTAGTGGGGGGTGGAGGTAATTCACCCCTCCACTTT. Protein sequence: CASSLVGGGGNSPLHF. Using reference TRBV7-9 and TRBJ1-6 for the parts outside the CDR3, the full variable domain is DTGVSQNPRHKITKRGQNVTFRCDPISEHNRLYWYRQTLGQGPEFLTYFQNEAQLEKSRLLSDRFSAERPKGSFSTLEIQRTEQGDSAMYLCASSLVGGGGNSPLHFGNGTRLTVT.

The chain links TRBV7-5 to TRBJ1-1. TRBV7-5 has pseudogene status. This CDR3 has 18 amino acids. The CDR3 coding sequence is TGTGCCAGAAGCGGCGAGGCGGGAGCGAGGGGGGTGTATTCTGAAGCTTTCTTT. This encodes CARSGEAGARGVYSEAFF.

The CDR3: CASSTGGTGQPQHF. Here the CDR3 DNA reads TGTGCCAGCAGCACAGGAGGGACGGGCCAGCCCCAGCATTTT. V usage is TRBV6-5 and J usage is TRBJ1-5; maybe TRBD1 (5 bases). CDR1 MNHEY and CDR2 SVGAGI come from the germline V gene. With 6 bases removed from V and 7 bases from J, the gap between germline ends came to 16 bases. CDR3 length: 14 residues.

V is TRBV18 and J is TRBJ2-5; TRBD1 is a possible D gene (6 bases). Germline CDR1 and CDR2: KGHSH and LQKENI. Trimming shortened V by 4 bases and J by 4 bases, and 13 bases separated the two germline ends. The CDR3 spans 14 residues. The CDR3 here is CASSLQGQGETQYF. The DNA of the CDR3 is TGTGCCAGCTCACTACAGGGTCAGGGAGAGACCCAGTACTTC.